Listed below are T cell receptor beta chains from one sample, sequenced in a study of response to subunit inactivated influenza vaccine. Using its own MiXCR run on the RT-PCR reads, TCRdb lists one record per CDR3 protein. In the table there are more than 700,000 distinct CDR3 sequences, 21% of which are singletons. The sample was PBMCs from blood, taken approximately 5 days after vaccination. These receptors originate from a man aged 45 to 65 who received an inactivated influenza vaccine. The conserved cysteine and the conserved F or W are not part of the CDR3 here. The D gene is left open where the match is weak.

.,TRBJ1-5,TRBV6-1,ASSEGARGPQH
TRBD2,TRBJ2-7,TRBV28,ASSYPTTGGRYEQY
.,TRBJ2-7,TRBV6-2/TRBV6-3,ASSYRPLIAYEQY
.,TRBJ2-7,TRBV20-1,SARDNDRQPYEQY
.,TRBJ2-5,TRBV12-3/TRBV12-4,ASSLRGGPISATQY
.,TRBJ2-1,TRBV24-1,ATSDPRDGSVRQF
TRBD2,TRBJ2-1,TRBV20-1,SAKTSGTWDEQF
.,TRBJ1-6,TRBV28,ASSSAGTGNSPLH
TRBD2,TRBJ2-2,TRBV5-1,ASSAPGLAGAGELF
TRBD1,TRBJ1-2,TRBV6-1,ASSEDRVWNGYT
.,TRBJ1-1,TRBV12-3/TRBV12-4,ASSSGDSTEAF
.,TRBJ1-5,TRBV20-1,SASSGDQPQH
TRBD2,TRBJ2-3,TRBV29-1,SVAGTSGGRTDSQY
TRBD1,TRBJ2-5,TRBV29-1,SVQGAPQETQY
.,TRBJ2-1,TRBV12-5,ASGMGQNQF
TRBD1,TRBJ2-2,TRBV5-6,ASSLVDRGDTGELF
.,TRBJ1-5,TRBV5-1,ASSENRAVVPNQPQH
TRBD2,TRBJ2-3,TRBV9,ASSDRTSGGTDTQY
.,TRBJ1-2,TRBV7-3,ASSVGFQVANYGYT
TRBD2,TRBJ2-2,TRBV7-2,ASSRSGRNTGELF
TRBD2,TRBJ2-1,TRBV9,ASSAGTSGSNEQF
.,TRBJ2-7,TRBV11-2,ASSPPGRDYEQY
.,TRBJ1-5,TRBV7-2,ASSFQLDSNQPQH
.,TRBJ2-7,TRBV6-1,ASSPLEFNEQY
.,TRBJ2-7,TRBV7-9,ASSSGPRSYEQY
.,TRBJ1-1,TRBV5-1,ASSSDVNTEAF
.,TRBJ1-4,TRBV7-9,ASSLKGATNEKLF
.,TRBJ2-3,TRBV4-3,ASSQGGDTQY
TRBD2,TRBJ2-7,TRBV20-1,SARDLAGVPYEQY
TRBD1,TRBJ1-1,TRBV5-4,ASSRRDRETEAF
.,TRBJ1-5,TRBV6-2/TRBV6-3,ATSDSFNQPQH